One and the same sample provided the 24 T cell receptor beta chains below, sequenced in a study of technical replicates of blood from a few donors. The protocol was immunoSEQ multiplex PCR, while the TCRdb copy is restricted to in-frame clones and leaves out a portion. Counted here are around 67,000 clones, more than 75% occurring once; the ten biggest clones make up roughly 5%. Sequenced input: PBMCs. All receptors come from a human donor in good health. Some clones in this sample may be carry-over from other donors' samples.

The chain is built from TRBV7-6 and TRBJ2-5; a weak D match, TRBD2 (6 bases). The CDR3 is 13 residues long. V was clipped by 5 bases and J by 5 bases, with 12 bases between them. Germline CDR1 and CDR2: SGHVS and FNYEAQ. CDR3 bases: TGTGCCAGCAGCGCCTCGGGAGCTGAGACCCAGTACTTC. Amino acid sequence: CASSASGAETQYF.

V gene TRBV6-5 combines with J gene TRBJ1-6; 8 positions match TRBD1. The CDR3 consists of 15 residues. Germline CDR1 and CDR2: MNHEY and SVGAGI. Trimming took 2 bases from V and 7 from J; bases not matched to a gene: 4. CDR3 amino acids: CASSYTGGQNSPLHF. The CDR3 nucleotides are TGTGCCAGCAGTTACACAGGGGGGCAGAATTCACCCCTCCACTTT.

The CDR3 here is CASSTPLAGVGNIQYF. CDR3 nucleotide sequence: TGTGCCAGCAGCACTCCTCTAGCGGGAGTAGGTAACATTCAGTACTTC. The chain combines TRBV2 with TRBJ2-4; 10 bases are a match to TRBD2. With 6 bases clipped from V and 7 bases from J, the junction kept 12 bases outside the gene matches. This CDR3 is 16 amino acids long. Germline V lookup: CDR1 SNHLY, CDR2 FYNNEI.

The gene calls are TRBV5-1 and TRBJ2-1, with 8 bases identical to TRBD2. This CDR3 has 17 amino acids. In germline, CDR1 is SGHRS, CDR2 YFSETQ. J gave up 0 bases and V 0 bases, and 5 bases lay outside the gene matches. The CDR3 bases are TGCGCCAGCAGCTTGGCCAGGCGGGAGGCCTCCTACAATGAGCAGTTCTTC. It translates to CASSLARREASYNEQFF.

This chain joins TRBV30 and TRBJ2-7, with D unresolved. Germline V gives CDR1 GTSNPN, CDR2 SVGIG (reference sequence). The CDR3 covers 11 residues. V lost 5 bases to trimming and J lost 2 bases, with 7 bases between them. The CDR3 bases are TGTGCCTGGGGAAGCGCCTACGAGCAGTACTTC. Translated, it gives CAWGSAYEQYF.

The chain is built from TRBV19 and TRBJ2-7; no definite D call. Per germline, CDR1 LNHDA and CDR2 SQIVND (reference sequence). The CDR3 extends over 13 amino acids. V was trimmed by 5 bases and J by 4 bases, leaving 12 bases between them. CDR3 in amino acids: CASSQRPPYEQYF. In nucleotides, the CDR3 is TGTGCCAGTAGTCAGCGTCCACCTTACGAGCAGTACTTC.

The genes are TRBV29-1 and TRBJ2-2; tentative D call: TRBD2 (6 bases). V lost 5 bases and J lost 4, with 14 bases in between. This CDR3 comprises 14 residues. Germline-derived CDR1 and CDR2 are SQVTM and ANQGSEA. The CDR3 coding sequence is TGCAGCGTTCGTAGCGGACCCCTCACCGGGGAGCTGTTTTTT. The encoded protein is CSVRSGPLTGELFF.

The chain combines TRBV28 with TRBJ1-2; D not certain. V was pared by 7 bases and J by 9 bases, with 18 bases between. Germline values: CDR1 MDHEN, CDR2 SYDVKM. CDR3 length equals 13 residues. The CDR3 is CASTHGDATRYTF. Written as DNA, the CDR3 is TGTGCCAGCACTCATGGAGATGCTACTCGCTACACCTTC.

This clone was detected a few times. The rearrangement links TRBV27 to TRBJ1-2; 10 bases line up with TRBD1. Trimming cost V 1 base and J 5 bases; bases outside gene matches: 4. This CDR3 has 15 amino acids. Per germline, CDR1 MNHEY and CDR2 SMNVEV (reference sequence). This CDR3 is CASSLYPDRGYGYTF. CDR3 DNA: TGTGCCAGCAGTTTATACCCGGACAGGGGGTATGGCTACACCTTC.

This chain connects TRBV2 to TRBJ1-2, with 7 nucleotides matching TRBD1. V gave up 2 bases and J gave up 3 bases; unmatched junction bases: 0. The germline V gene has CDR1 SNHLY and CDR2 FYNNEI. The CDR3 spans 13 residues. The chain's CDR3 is CASSEQGDYGYTF. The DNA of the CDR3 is TGTGCCAGCAGTGAACAGGGGGACTATGGCTACACCTTC.

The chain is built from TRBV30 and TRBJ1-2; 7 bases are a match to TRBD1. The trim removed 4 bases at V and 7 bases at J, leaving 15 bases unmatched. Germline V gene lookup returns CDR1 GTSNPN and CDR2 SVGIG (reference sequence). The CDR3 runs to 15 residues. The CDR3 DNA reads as TGTGCCTGGAACCAAGGCAGGGGGGTTCTTCGTGGCTACACCTTC. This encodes CAWNQGRGVLRGYTF.

The CDR3 DNA reads TGTGCCTGGAGTGTGGGGACTGGCAGGCCGCATTTT. Protein product: CAWSVGTGRPHF. The chain carries TRBV30 and TRBJ1-5; TRBD1 is a possible D gene (5 bases). Per the germline V gene, CDR1 is GTSNPN and CDR2 is SVGIG (reference sequence). Between the trimmed V and J ends, which lost 0 bases and 15 bases, there was a span of 15 bases. There are 12 residues in the CDR3.

The CDR3 spells CASSVNRWSTEAFF. Here the CDR3 DNA reads TGTGCCAGCAGTGTCAACAGGTGGTCCACTGAAGCTTTCTTT. The V gene is TRBV27, the J gene TRBJ1-1, with a tentative D call TRBD1 (5 bases). The CDR3 spans 14 residues. CDR1 is MNHEY, CDR2 SMNVEV, per germline (reference sequence). V gave up 5 bases and J gave up 4 bases, with 14 bases separating them.

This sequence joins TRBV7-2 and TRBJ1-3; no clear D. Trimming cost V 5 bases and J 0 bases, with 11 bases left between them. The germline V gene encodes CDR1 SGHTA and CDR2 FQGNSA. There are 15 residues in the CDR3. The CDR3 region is CASSKGLFSGNTIYF. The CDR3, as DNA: TGTGCCAGCAGCAAAGGACTCTTCTCTGGAAACACCATATATTTT.

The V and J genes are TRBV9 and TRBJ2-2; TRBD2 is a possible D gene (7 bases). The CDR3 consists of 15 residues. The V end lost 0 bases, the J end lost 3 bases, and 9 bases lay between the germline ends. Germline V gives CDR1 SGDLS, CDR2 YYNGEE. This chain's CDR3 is CASSVAGGYTGELFF. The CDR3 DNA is TGTGCCAGCAGCGTAGCGGGGGGCTACACCGGGGAGCTGTTTTTT.

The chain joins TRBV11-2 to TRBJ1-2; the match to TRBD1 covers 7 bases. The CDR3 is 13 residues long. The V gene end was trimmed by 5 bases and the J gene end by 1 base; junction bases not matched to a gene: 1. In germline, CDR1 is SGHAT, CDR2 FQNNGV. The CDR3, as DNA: TGTGCCAGCAGCCGACAGGGTAACTATGGCTACACCTTC. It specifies CASSRQGNYGYTF.

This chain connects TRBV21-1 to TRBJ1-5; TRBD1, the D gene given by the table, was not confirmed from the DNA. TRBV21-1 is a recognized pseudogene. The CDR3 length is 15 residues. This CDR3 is CASSLTGLGNQPQHF. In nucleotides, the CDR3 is TGTGCCAGCAGTCTAACAGGGCTGGGCAATCAGCCCCAGCATTTT.

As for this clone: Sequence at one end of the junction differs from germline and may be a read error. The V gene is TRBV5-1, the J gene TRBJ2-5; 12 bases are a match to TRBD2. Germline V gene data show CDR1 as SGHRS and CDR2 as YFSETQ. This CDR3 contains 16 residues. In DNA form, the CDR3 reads TGCGCCGGCAGCTTGGCGGGGACTAGCGGGTCGGAGACCCAGTACTTC. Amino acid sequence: CAGSLAGTSGSETQYF. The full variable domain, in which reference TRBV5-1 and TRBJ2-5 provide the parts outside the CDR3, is KAGVTQTPRYLIKTRGQQVTLSCSPISGHRSVSWYQQTPGQGLQFLFEYFSETQRNKGNFPGRFSGRQFSNSRSEMNVSTLELGDSALYLCAGSLAGTSGSETQYFGPGTRLLVL.

The CDR3 loop is CASSSLSTDTQYF. The CDR3 region has the DNA TGTGCCAGCAGCTCACTCAGCACAGATACGCAGTATTTT. V usage is TRBV5-6 and J usage is TRBJ2-3, with D unclear. Trimming removed 3 bases at V and 0 bases at J, with 5 bases between. This CDR3 has 13 amino acids. Germline CDR1 and CDR2: SGHDT and YYEEEE. The full variable domain, with the rest looked up from reference TRBV5-6 and TRBJ2-3, is DAGVTQSPTHLIKTRGQQVTLRCSPKSGHDTVSWYQQALGQGPQFIFQYYEEEERQRGNFPDRFSGHQFPNYSSELNVNALLLGDSALYLCASSSLSTDTQYFGPGTRLTVL.

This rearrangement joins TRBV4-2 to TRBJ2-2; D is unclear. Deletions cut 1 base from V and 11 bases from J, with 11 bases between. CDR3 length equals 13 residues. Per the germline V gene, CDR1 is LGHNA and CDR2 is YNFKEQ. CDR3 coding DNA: TGTGCCAGCAGCCAAGCGGAGCGAGGAGAGCTGTTTTTT. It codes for CASSQAERGELFF.

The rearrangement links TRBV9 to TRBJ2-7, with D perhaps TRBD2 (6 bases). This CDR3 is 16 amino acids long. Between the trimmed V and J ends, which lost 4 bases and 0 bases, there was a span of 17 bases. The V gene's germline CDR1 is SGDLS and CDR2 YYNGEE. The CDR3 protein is CASSLEAGLSSYEQYF. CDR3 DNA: TGTGCCAGCAGCCTAGAGGCAGGACTAAGCTCCTACGAGCAGTACTTC.

The CDR3 region has the DNA TGTGCCATCAGTGGCGGAAGCTATGGCTACACCTTC. This encodes CAISGGSYGYTF. V is TRBV10-3 and J is TRBJ1-2, with no clear D. Germline CDR1 is ENHRY and CDR2 is SYGVKD. There are 12 residues in the CDR3. Trimming left V 4 bases short and J 4 bases short, with 7 bases between.

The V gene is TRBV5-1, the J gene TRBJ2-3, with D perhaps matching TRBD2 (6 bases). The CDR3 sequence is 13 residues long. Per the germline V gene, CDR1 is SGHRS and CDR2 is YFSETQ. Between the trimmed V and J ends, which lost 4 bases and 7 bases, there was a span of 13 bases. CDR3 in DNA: TGCGCCAGCAGCCGGGAGTCCTTCAATACGCAGTATTTT. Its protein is CASSRESFNTQYF.

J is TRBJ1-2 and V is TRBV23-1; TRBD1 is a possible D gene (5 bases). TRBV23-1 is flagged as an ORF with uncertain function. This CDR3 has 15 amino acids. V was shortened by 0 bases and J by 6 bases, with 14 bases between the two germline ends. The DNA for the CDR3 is TGCGCCAGCAGTCAATCAGACACAGGTGCGCATGGCTACACCTTC. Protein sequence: CASSQSDTGAHGYTF.